This entry lists 7 T cell receptor beta chains sequenced from one sample in a study of T cells after yellow fever vaccination (dated by TCRdb to the late 2010s). Library method: 5' RACE. The sequencer listed for this sample is Illumina HiSeq 2500. TCRdb ran its own pipeline on the public reads, namely fastp trimming at Q25 and MiXCR clone calling, and kept in-frame beta chains. Identical CDR3 proteins give one entry, which carries the most common genes and DNA. The sample table shows around 500,000 distinct CDR3 sequences, and less than 25% are seen once. Clones ranked in the top ten supply about 17% of the sample. This sample's treatment or condition label indicates: live attenuated yellow fever vaccine strain. The sample in question was PBMCs, obtained approximately 20 days after the first yellow fever vaccination. These receptors all stem from a man younger than 35 who received the YFV17D yellow fever vaccine.

The chain is built from TRBV20-1 and TRBJ2-1; D not resolved. Germline V lookup: CDR1 DFQATT, CDR2 SNEGSKA (reference sequence). The CDR3 sequence is 13 residues long. Deletions cut 2 bases from V and 2 bases from J, with 7 bases between. The DNA for the CDR3 is TGCAGTGCTAGACTAGGAGCCTACAATGAGCAGTTCTTC. Protein sequence: CSARLGAYNEQFF.

The chain uses TRBV5-1 and TRBJ2-3, with D unclear. The germline V gene has CDR1 SGHRS and CDR2 YFSETQ. CDR3 length: 14 residues. V was shortened by 2 bases and J by 2 bases, with 9 bases between the two germline ends. This CDR3 reads CASSFGTPTDTQYF. The CDR3 DNA sequence: TGCGCCAGCAGCTTTGGCACACCCACAGATACGCAGTATTTT.

Only a few counts were recorded for this clonotype. The rearrangement links TRBV4-1 to TRBJ2-7; 10 nucleotides align to TRBD1. The CDR3 runs 15 residues. Trimming removed 6 bases from V and 3 bases from J; junction bases left unmatched: 8. Germline CDR1 and CDR2: MGHRA and YSYEKL. CDR3 amino acids: CASSTRTGGVYEQYV. CDR3 nucleotides: TGCGCCAGCAGTACCCGGACAGGGGGGGTCTACGAGCAGTACGTC.

The chain joins TRBV6-1 to TRBJ2-5; 7 nucleotides match TRBD2. The CDR3 length is 13 residues. Per germline, CDR1 MNHNS and CDR2 SASEGT. Trimming at V came to 8 bases and at J to 2 bases, leaving 5 bases not matched to a gene. This CDR3 reads CASASGNQETQYF. As DNA, the CDR3 is TGTGCCAGCGCTAGCGGAAATCAAGAGACCCAGTACTTC.

This clonotype has at least ten counts. The J gene is TRBJ2-1, the V gene TRBV12-3 or TRBV12-4; D remains ambiguous. The CDR3 is 11 amino acids. The V and J ends lost 6 bases and 5 bases respectively, with 5 bases between them. DNA of the CDR3: TGTGCCAGCAGGGTGAACAATGAGCAGTTCTTC. This encodes CASRVNNEQFF.

Many counts were recorded for this clonotype. This chain connects TRBV4-2 to TRBJ2-5; D might be TRBD1 (5 bases). The germline gives CDR1 LGHNA, CDR2 YNFKEQ. The CDR3 covers 18 residues. Trimming left V 0 bases short and J 5 bases short, with 22 bases between. The CDR3 loop is CASSQDWISTSKGETQYF. CDR3 DNA: TGTGCCAGCAGCCAAGATTGGATAAGCACCTCGAAGGGGGAGACCCAGTACTTC.

The chain has TRBV6-1 and TRBJ2-4; D is ambiguous. CDR1 and CDR2 from the germline V gene are MNHNS and SASEGT. The CDR3 consists of 15 residues. V was shortened by 6 bases and J by 0 bases, with 12 bases between the two germline ends. The CDR3 sequence is CASRSKTVAKNIQYF. The CDR3 coding sequence is TGTGCCAGCAGATCAAAGACGGTAGCCAAAAACATTCAGTACTTC.